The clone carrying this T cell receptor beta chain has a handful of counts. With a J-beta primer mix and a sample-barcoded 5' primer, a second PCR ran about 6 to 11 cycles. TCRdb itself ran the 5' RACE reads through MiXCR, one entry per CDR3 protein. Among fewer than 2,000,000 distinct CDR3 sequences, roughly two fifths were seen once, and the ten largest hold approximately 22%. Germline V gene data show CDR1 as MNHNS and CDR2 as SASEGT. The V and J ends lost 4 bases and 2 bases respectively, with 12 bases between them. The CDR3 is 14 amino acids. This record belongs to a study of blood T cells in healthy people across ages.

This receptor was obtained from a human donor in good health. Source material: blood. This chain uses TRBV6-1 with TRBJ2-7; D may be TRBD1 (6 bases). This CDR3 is CASSVSRTAYEQYF. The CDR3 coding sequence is TGTGCCAGCAGTGTGTCGAGGACAGCCTACGAGCAGTACTTC.